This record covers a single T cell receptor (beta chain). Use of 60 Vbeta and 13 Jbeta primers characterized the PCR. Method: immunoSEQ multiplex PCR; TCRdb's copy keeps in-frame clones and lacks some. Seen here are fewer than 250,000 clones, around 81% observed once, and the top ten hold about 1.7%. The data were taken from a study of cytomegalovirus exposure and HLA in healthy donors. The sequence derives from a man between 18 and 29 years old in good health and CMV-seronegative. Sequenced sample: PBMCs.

The CDR3 spells CATNPGLASGELFF. CDR3 coding DNA: TGTGCCACAAACCCGGGACTAGCTTCCGGGGAGCTGTTTTTT. V usage is TRBV7-6 and J usage is TRBJ2-2, with TRBD2 matching 9 bases. CDR1 is SGHVS and CDR2 is FNYEAQ in the germline V gene. There are 14 residues in the CDR3. V lost 10 bases to trimming and J lost 6 bases; unmatched junction nucleotides: 9.